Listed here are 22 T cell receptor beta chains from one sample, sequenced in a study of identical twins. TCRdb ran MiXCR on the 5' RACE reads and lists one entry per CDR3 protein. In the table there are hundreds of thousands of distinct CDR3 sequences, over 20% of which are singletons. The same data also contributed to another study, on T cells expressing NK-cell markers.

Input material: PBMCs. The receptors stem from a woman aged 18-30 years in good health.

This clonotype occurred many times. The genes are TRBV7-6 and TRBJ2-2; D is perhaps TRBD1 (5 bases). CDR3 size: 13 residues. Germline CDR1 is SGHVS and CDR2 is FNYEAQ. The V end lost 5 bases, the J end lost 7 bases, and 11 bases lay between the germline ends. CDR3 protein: CASSVDNIGELFF. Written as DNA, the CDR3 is TGTGCCAGCAGCGTGGACAATATCGGGGAGCTGTTTTTT.

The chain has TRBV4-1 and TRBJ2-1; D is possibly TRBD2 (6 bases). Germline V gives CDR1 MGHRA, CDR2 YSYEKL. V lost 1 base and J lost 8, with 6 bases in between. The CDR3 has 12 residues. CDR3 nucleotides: TGCGCCAGCAGCCAAGGGAGGGATGAGCAGTTCTTC. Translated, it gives CASSQGRDEQFF.

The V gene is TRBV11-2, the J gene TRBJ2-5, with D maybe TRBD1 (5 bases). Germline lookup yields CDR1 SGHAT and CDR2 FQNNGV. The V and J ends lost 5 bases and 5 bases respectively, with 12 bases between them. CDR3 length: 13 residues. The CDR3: CASSEGARETQYF. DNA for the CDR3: TGTGCCAGCAGCGAAGGGGCCCGGGAGACCCAGTACTTC.

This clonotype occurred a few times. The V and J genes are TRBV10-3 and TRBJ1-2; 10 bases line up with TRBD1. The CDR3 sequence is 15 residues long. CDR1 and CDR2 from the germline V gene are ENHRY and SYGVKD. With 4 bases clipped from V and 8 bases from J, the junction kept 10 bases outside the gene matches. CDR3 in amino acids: CAISATDRGRPGYTF. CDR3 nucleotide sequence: TGTGCCATCAGTGCTACGGACAGGGGGAGGCCCGGCTACACCTTC.

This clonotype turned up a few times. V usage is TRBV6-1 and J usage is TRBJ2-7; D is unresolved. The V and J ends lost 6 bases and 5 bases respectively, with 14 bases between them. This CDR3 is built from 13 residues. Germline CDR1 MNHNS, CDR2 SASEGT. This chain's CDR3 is CASRNPDHNEQYF. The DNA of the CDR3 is TGTGCCAGCAGGAACCCGGACCACAACGAGCAGTACTTC.

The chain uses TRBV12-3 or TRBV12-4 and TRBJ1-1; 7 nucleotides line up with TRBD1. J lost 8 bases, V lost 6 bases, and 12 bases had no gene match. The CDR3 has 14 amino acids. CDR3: CASRPTGQAIEAFF. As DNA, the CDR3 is TGTGCCAGCAGACCTACCGGACAGGCGATCGAAGCTTTCTTT.

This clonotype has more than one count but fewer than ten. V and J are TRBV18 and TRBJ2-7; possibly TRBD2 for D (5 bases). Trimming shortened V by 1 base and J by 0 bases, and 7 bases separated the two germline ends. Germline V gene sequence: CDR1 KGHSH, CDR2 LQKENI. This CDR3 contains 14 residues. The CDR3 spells CASSPQDFSYEQYF. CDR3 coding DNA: TGTGCCAGCTCACCACAGGACTTCTCCTACGAGCAGTACTTC.

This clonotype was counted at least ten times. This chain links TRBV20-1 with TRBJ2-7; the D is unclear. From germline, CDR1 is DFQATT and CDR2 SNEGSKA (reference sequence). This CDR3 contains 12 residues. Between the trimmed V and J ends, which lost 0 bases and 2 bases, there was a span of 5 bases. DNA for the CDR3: TGCAGTGCTAGAGATGTTGCCTACGAGCAGTACTTC. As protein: CSARDVAYEQYF.

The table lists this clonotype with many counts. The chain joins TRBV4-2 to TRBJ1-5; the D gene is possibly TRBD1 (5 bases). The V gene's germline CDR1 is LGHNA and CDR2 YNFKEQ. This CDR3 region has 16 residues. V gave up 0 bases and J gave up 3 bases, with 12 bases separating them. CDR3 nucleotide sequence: TGTGCCAGCAGCCAAGAACTACAGGTTAACAATCAGCCCCAGCATTTT. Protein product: CASSQELQVNNQPQHF.

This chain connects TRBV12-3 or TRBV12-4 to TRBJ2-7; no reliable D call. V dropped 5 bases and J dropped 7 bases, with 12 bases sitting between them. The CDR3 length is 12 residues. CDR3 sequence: CASSLMTAEQYF. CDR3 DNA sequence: TGTGCCAGCAGTCTAATGACTGCAGAGCAGTACTTC.

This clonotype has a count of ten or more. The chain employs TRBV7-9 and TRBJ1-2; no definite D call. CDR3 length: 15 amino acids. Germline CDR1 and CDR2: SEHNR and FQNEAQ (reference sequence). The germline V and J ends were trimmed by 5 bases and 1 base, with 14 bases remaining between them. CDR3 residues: CASSDPTIINYGYTF. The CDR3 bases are TGTGCCAGCAGCGACCCGACAATTATTAACTATGGCTACACCTTC. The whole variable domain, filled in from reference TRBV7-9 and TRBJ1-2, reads DTGVSQNPRHKITKRGQNVTFRCDPISEHNRLYWYRQTLGQGPEFLTYFQNEAQLEKSRLLSDRFSAERPKGSFSTLEIQRTEQGDSAMYLCASSDPTIINYGYTFGSGTRLTVV.

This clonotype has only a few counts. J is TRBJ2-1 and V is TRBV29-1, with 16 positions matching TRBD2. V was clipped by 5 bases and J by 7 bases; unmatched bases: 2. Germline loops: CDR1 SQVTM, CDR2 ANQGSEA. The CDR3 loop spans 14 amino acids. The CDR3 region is CSVLGLAGGNEQFF. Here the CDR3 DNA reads TGCAGCGTTTTGGGACTAGCGGGAGGGAATGAGCAGTTCTTC.

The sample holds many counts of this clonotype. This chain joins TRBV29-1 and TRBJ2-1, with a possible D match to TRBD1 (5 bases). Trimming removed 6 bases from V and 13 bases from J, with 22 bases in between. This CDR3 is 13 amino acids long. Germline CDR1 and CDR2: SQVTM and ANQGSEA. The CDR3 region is CSVDLGDRGHQFF. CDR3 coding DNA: TGCAGCGTCGATTTAGGGGATCGCGGTCACCAGTTCTTC.

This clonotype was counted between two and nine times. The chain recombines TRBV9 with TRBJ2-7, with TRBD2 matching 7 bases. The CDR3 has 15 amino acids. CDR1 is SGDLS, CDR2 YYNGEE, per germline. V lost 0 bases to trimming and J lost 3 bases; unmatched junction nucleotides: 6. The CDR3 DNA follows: TGTGCCAGCAGCGTAGGGTGGGAGGGCCTCTACGAGCAGTACTTC. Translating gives CASSVGWEGLYEQYF.

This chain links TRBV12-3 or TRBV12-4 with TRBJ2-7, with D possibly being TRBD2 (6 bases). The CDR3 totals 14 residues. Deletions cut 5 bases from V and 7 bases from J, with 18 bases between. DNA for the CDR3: TGTGCCAGCAGTAGAGAGACGGGACTGGGGGAGCAGTACTTC. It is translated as CASSRETGLGEQYF.

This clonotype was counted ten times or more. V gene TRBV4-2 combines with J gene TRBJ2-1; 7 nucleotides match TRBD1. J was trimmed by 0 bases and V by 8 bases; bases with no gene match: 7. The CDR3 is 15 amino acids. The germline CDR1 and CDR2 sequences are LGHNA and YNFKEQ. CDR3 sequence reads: CASSLEGASYNEQFF. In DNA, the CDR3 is TGTGCCAGCTCCCTTGAGGGGGCCTCCTACAATGAGCAGTTCTTC.

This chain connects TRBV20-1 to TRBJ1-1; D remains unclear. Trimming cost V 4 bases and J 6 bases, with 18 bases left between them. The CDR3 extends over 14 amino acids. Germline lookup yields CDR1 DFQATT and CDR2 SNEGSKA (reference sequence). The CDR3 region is CSANVNRIPPEAFF. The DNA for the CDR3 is TGCAGTGCTAATGTAAACAGAATCCCGCCTGAAGCTTTCTTT.

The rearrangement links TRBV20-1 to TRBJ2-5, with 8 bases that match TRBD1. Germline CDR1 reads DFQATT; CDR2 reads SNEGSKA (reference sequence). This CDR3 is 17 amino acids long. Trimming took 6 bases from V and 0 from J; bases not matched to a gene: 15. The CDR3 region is CSADRGDGGADQETQYF. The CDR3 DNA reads TGCAGTGCCGACAGGGGAGATGGCGGGGCCGACCAAGAGACCCAGTACTTC.

The CDR3 DNA sequence: TGCGCCAGCAGGCCGGGAGGGGGTCGGGAGACCCAGTACTTC. It encodes CASRPGGGRETQYF. This rearrangement joins TRBV5-1 to TRBJ2-5; 8 nucleotides agree with TRBD2. Looked up from germline, CDR1 is SGHRS and CDR2 is YFSETQ. The V segment lost 5 bases and the J segment 5 bases; nucleotides outside the gene matches: 8. The CDR3 is made up of 14 amino acids.

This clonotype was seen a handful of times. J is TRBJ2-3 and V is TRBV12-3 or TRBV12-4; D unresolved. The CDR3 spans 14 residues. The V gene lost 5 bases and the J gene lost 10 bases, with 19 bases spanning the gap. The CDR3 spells CASSPRADLSPQYF. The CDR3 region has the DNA TGTGCCAGCAGTCCTCGGGCGGACCTCTCCCCGCAGTATTTT.

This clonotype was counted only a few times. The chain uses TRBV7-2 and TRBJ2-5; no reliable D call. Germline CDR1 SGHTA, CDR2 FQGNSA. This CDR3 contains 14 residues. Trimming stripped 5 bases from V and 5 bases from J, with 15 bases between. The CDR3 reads CASSQPTRRETQYF. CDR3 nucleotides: TGTGCCAGCAGCCAACCGACCAGACGGGAGACCCAGTACTTC.

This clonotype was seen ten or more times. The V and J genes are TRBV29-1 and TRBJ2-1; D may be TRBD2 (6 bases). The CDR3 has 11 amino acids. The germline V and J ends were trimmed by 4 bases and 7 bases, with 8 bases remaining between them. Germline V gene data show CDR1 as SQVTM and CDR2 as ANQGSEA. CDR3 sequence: CSVVAVNEQFF. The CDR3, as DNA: TGCAGCGTTGTAGCGGTGAATGAGCAGTTCTTC.